The 15 T cell receptor beta chains listed next were all sequenced from one sample in a study of human T cells and chemical hapten exposure. TCRdb processed the RACE reads anew with MiXCR; each CDR3 protein has one entry. The sample records nearly 350,000 distinct CDR3 sequences, around 7% being singletons. Noted time point: patch test 1, 2 weeks after DPC sensitization. Treatment: therapeutic diphenylcyclopropenone sensitization with weekly scalp DPC. Specimen: whole blood, collected in connection with sensitization to the hapten diphenylcyclopropenone (DPC). The receptors shown here come from a young woman with alopecia areata. Some clones in this sample may be carry-over from other donors' samples.

V is TRBV6-2 or TRBV6-3 and J is TRBJ1-2, with 8 bases identical to TRBD1. This CDR3 is built from 14 residues. CDR1 is MNHEY and CDR2 is SVGEGT in the germline V gene. V dropped 5 bases and J dropped 3; count of bases not matched to a gene: 5. The CDR3 is CASSEGQADYGYTF. CDR3 coding DNA: TGTGCCAGCAGTGAGGGACAGGCTGACTATGGCTACACCTTC.

The J gene is TRBJ2-3, the V gene TRBV12-3 or TRBV12-4; D may be TRBD1 (5 bases). The V end lost 3 bases, the J end lost 12 bases, and 10 bases lay between the germline ends. This CDR3 is built from 11 residues. In DNA, the CDR3 is TGTGCCAGCAGTTTTGGGGCCCCTCAGTATTTT. Translating gives CASSFGAPQYF.

This clonotype appeared many times. The rearrangement uses TRBV7-2 and TRBJ2-3; D ambiguous. CDR3 length equals 15 residues. Trimming shortened V by 3 bases and J by 2 bases, and 12 bases separated the two germline ends. Germline V CDR1 and CDR2: SGHTA, FQGNSA. CDR3 in amino acids: CASSLLGLYTDTQYF. CDR3 nucleotides: TGTGCCAGCAGCTTGTTAGGGCTTTACACAGATACGCAGTATTTT. Together with reference TRBV7-2 and TRBJ2-3, the CDR3 gives the full variable domain: GAGVSQSPSNKVTEKGKDVELRCDPISGHTALYWYRQSLGQGLEFLIYFQGNSAPDKSGLPSDRFSAERTGGSVSTLTIQRTQQEDSAVYLCASSLLGLYTDTQYFGPGTRLTVL.

The CDR3 here is CASSLMVSGVLLAKNIQYF. CDR3 nucleotides: TGTGCCAGCAGCCTTATGGTTAGCGGGGTCCTGTTAGCCAAAAACATTCAGTACTTC. This chain links TRBV6-2 or TRBV6-3 with TRBJ2-4, with TRBD2 identical over 8 bases. Germline CDR1 MNHEY, CDR2 SVGEGT. The trim removed 6 bases at V and 0 bases at J, leaving 16 bases unmatched. The CDR3 totals 19 residues.

On this clonotype: This may be a read error, as it is one base from a much larger clone. This sequence joins TRBV4-3 and TRBJ2-4; perhaps TRBD2 as D (6 bases). Germline-derived CDR1 and CDR2 are LGHNA and YSLEER. The CDR3 spans 15 residues. V lost 2 bases to trimming and J lost 9 bases, with 17 bases between them. The CDR3, as DNA: TGCGCCAGCAGCCAAACGGCGGGGTGGGGAAGCATTCAGTACTTC. Translation gives CASSQTAGWGSIQYF.

This clonotype was counted many times. The chain recombines TRBV27 with TRBJ1-1; unclear D gene. This CDR3 contains 13 residues. V lost 0 bases, J lost 6 bases, and 8 bases lay in between. Germline V gene data show CDR1 as MNHEY and CDR2 as SMNVEV (reference sequence). CDR3 region: CASSLSGLPEAFF. CDR3 nucleotide sequence: TGTGCCAGCAGTTTATCTGGTCTACCTGAAGCTTTCTTT.

This clonotype has ten or more counts. The rearrangement joins TRBV7-8 to TRBJ2-6; 9 bases are a match to TRBD1. Germline CDR1 SGHVS, CDR2 FQNEAQ. Germline trimming cut 5 bases from V and 1 base from J; bases unmatched to any gene: 6. This CDR3 spans 17 amino acids. CDR3 protein: CASSKTGTGSGANVLTF. The CDR3 nucleotides read TGTGCCAGCAGCAAGACCGGGACAGGGTCTGGGGCCAACGTCCTGACTTTC.

This clonotype was seen a handful of times. The chain joins TRBV10-3 to TRBJ1-5, with D possibly being TRBD1 (6 bases). Germline V gene data show CDR1 as ENHRY and CDR2 as SYGVKD. Deletions cut 0 bases from V and 1 base from J, with 10 bases between. The CDR3 consists of 16 residues. The CDR3, as DNA: TGTGCCATCAGTGAGTCACGGGGGCAAAGCAATCAGCCCCAGCATTTT. Protein sequence: CAISESRGQSNQPQHF.

V is TRBV7-2 and J is TRBJ1-4; D is undetermined. Germline V gives CDR1 SGHTA, CDR2 FQGNSA. V was shortened by 5 bases and J by 0 bases, with 10 bases between the two germline ends. The CDR3 consists of 15 residues. The CDR3 loop reads CASSASLATNEKLFF. Written as DNA, the CDR3 is TGTGCCAGCAGCGCGTCGCTTGCAACTAATGAAAAACTGTTTTTT.

This clonotype was detected a few times. The chain employs TRBV18 and TRBJ1-4, with a tentative D call TRBD1 (6 bases). V was clipped by 6 bases and J by 8 bases, with 13 bases between them. CDR1 KGHSH and CDR2 LQKENI come from the germline V gene. The CDR3 is made up of 13 amino acids. The CDR3 spells CASSAGDIEKLFF. The DNA for the CDR3 is TGTGCCAGCTCGGCAGGGGATATCGAAAAACTGTTTTTT.

This chain connects TRBV19 to TRBJ2-7, with D perhaps TRBD1 (6 bases). The CDR3 is 13 amino acids. Germline V gene data show CDR1 as LNHDA and CDR2 as SQIVND (reference sequence). V gave up 3 bases and J gave up 5 bases, with 11 bases separating them. The CDR3 loop is CASSIQGTHEQYF. The DNA of the CDR3 is TGTGCCAGTAGTATCCAGGGGACCCACGAGCAGTACTTC.

This clonotype was recorded at least ten times. The CDR3 spells CASSFQQGEQFF. The CDR3 DNA sequence: TGTGCCAGCAGCTTTCAACAGGGTGAGCAGTTCTTC. The V call is TRBV11-2, the J call TRBJ2-1, with D perhaps matching TRBD1 (6 bases). Germline V gene data show CDR1 as SGHAT and CDR2 as FQNNGV. CDR3 length: 12 amino acids. Deletions cut 3 bases from V and 9 bases from J, with 9 bases between.

The V and J genes are TRBV11-2 and TRBJ1-1, with D possibly matching TRBD1 (5 bases). V lost 1 base and J lost 5, with 29 bases in between. The CDR3 consists of 20 residues. Germline-derived CDR1 and CDR2 are SGHAT and FQNNGV. The CDR3 nucleotides are TGTGCCAGCAGCTTAGGAACAGGTGCCGGGTACCGGGGGAGTTGGACTGAAGCTTTCTTT. Translation gives CASSLGTGAGYRGSWTEAFF. Supplemented by reference TRBV11-2 and TRBJ1-1, the full variable domain reads EAGVAQSPRYKIIEKRQSVAFWCNPISGHATLYWYQQILGQGPKLLIQFQNNGVVDDSQLPKDRFSAERLKGVDSTLKIQPAKLEDSAVYLCASSLGTGAGYRGSWTEAFFGQGTRLTVV.

This clonotype was picked up a small number of times. V gene TRBV4-3 combines with J gene TRBJ1-4; D uncertain. With 1 base removed from V and 7 bases from J, the gap between germline ends came to 13 bases. CDR3 length: 15 residues. Per the germline V gene, CDR1 is LGHNA and CDR2 is YSLEER. The CDR3 DNA reads TGCGCCAGCAGCCAAGGGAGGACCCTACCTGAAAAACTGTTTTTT. Protein product: CASSQGRTLPEKLFF.

This chain links TRBV18 with TRBJ1-1, with D unclear. This CDR3 region has 13 residues. Germline V gene lookup returns CDR1 KGHSH and CDR2 LQKENI. V was shortened by 3 bases and J by 4 bases, with 9 bases between the two germline ends. CDR3 sequence reads: CASSPEFGTEAFF. For the CDR3, the DNA is TGTGCCAGCTCACCGGAGTTCGGCACTGAAGCTTTCTTT.